These T cell receptor beta chains were read from a single sample in a study of control samples from healthy donors and cancer patients. Using immunoSEQ multiplex PCR, the repertoire was profiled, and TCRdb retains in-frame clones only, with some absent. The sample lists 95,000 to 130,000 clones, approximately 92% occurring once. The sequenced material came from PBMCs. Receptor source: a woman aged 50 to 60 with colorectal cancer. Each CDR3 is given with its conserved first and last residue. The D gene is left open where the match is weak. Where a row states a size, it is once, few, many or the class of an expanded clone; other rows omit it.

clone_size j_call v_call d_call cdr3_aa cdr3_nt
few TRBJ2-2 TRBV7-9 TRBD2 CASSLGAGAPTGELFF TGTGCCAGCAGCTTAGGAGCGGGGGCACCCACCGGGGAGCTGTTTTTT
- TRBJ1-1 TRBV10-1 - CASSLNMNTEAFF TGCGCCAGCAGTCTGAACATGAACACTGAAGCTTTCTTT
- TRBJ2-4 TRBV19 - CASSPSGTAKNIQYF TGTGCCAGTAGTCCCTCCGGGACAGCCAAAAACATTCAGTACTTC
few TRBJ2-7 TRBV19 TRBD1 CASSSGGYEQYF TGTGCCAGTAGTTCAGGGGGCTACGAGCAGTACTTC
- TRBJ2-5 TRBV10-2 TRBD1 CASSDGTATGAQYF TGCGCCAGCAGTGACGGGACAGCGACAGGGGCCCAGTACTTC
- TRBJ2-5 TRBV30 - CTTSGTTEETQYF TGTACAACCTCCGGGACCACCGAAGAGACCCAGTACTTC
- TRBJ2-3 TRBV6-1 TRBD1 CASSGGTGSFPDTQYF TGTGCCAGCAGTGGTGGGACAGGGAGTTTCCCCGATACGCAGTATTTT
- TRBJ2-5 TRBV9 TRBD2 CASSVGPSGGARTQYF TGTGCCAGCAGCGTAGGCCCTAGCGGGGGGGCCAGGACCCAGTACTTC
- TRBJ2-7 TRBV10-3 TRBD1 CAISESIFRDRGSYEQYF TGTGCCATCAGTGAGTCTATATTCCGGGACAGGGGATCCTACGAGCAGTACTTC
- TRBJ1-1 TRBV28 TRBD1 CASRETGQMNTEAFF TGTGCCAGCAGAGAGACAGGGCAGATGAACACTGAAGCTTTCTTT
- TRBJ2-7 TRBV7-8 - CASSLSGGVRKQYF TGTGCCAGCAGCTTAAGCGGCGGCGTCAGGAAGCAGTACTTC
- TRBJ2-3 TRBV18 - CASSPGRYITDTQYF TGTGCCAGCTCACCTGGGCGGTACATCACAGATACGCAGTATTTT
- TRBJ1-4 TRBV10-2 - CASSEEGPLYELFF TGCGCCAGCAGTGAGGAGGGACCCCTTTATGAACTGTTTTTT
- TRBJ2-7 TRBV7-9 TRBD1 CASSSPRRDSYEQYF TGTGCCAGCAGCTCCCCACGCCGGGACAGCTACGAGCAGTACTTC
few TRBJ1-4 TRBV10-3 - CAISVAAGPNEKLFF TGTGCCATCAGTGTAGCGGCGGGTCCTAATGAAAAACTGTTTTTT
- TRBJ2-3 TRBV11-1 - CASSFSAMGGTDTQYF TGTGCCAGCAGCTTTAGCGCGATGGGGGGCACAGATACGCAGTATTTT
- TRBJ2-1 TRBV6-4 - CASSDWFRGRQYNEQFF TGTGCCAGCAGTGACTGGTTCCGAGGGAGGCAATATAATGAGCAGTTCTTC
- TRBJ2-7 TRBV20-1 - CSAVGQKQYF TGCAGTGCCGTGGGGCAAAAGCAGTACTTC
- TRBJ1-1 TRBV10-3 - CAISEPPGGRGVNTEAFF TGTGCCATCAGTGAGCCCCCCGGGGGAAGGGGCGTGAACACTGAAGCTTTCTTT
few TRBJ2-3 TRBV11-3 - CASSRGSTDTQYF TGTGCCAGCAGCAGGGGGAGCACAGATACGCAGTATTTT
once TRBJ2-2 TRBV6-5 TRBD1 CASRQGNSWELFF TGTGCCAGCAGACAGGGGAATAGTTGGGAGCTGTTTTTT
- TRBJ1-4 TRBV5-1 - CASSLDALSKLFF TGCGCCAGCAGCTTGGACGCCCTCTCAAAACTGTTTTTT
- TRBJ1-2 TRBV18 TRBD1 CASSPNPGGDGYTF TGTGCCAGCTCACCAAACCCAGGGGGCGATGGCTACACCTTC
- TRBJ1-2 TRBV27 - CASSLEGISGYTF TGTGCCAGCAGTTTAGAGGGAATTAGTGGCTACACCTTC
- TRBJ1-1 TRBV6-2/TRBV6-3 - CASSPVNTEAFF TGTGCCAGCAGTCCGGTGAACACTGAAGCTTTCTTT
- TRBJ1-5 TRBV18 - CASSPQGSNQPQHF TGTGCCAGCTCACCCCAGGGGAGCAATCAGCCCCAGCATTTT
- TRBJ2-5 TRBV29-1 - CSLEGPGAPETQYF TGCAGCCTCGAGGGCCCGGGGGCGCCTGAGACCCAGTACTTC
- TRBJ1-4 TRBV5-1 - CASSITGTEKLFF TGCGCCAGCAGCATCACAGGGACAGAAAAACTGTTTTTT
- TRBJ1-1 TRBV28 - CASNTQGPNTEAFF TGTGCCAGCAATACACAGGGCCCGAACACTGAAGCTTTCTTT
- TRBJ2-3 TRBV19 - CASTPSGLYTDTQYF TGTGCCAGTACGCCCAGCGGACTATACACAGATACGCAGTATTTT
once TRBJ2-2 TRBV7-8 TRBD2 CASWRERVAGELFF TGTGCCAGTTGGCGGGAGCGAGTGGCCGGGGAGCTGTTTTTT
- TRBJ2-4 TRBV28 - CASSPRSGLAKNIQYF TGTGCCAGCAGCCCCCGCTCGGGACTAGCCAAAAACATTCAGTACTTC
- TRBJ1-4 TRBV28 - CASSLMRHNEKLFF TGTGCCAGCAGTTTAATGAGGCATAATGAAAAACTGTTTTTT
- TRBJ2-7 TRBV7-3 - CASSQGGQSGIYEQYF TGTGCCAGCAGCCAGGGGGGGCAAAGTGGGATCTACGAGCAGTACTTC
- TRBJ1-5 TRBV28 - CASSLWNLPWHF TGTGCCAGCAGTTTATGGAACCTGCCTTGGCATTTT
- TRBJ1-1 TRBV5-1 - CASSRLTLDTEAFF TGCGCCAGCAGTAGGCTCACACTGGACACTGAAGCTTTCTTT
- TRBJ2-7 TRBV12-5 - CASGLDQAYEQYF TGTGCTAGTGGTTTGGACCAAGCCTACGAGCAGTACTTC
- TRBJ2-7 TRBV27 TRBD2 CASRPPGGSYEQYF TGTGCCAGCAGGCCACCGGGGGGATCCTACGAGCAGTACTTC
- TRBJ2-1 TRBV27 - CASSLWGGDNEQFF TGTGCCAGCAGTTTATGGGGCGGAGACAATGAGCAGTTCTTC
- TRBJ2-3 TRBV5-8 TRBD2 CASSFLAGALTDTQYF TGTGCCAGCAGCTTTTTAGCGGGGGCCCTCACAGATACGCAGTATTTT